The 14 T cell receptor beta chains listed next were all sequenced from one sample in a study of blood T cell repertoires in COVID-19. Here immunoSEQ multiplex PCR was the method, and the copy in TCRdb shows in-frame clones only, minus some. The table lists about 150,000 clones, roughly nine tenths of them singletons. Material for sequencing was peripheral blood. All receptors derive from a woman aged 40 to 50 with acute or convalescent COVID-19.

The rearrangement uses TRBV19 and TRBJ1-5; D ambiguous. Per the germline V gene, CDR1 is LNHDA and CDR2 is SQIVND (reference sequence). The CDR3 sequence is 12 residues long. Trimming took 10 bases from V and 4 from J, leaving 11 bases between them. The CDR3 protein is CATEDWNQPQHF. DNA for the CDR3: TGTGCCACTGAAGACTGGAATCAGCCCCAGCATTTT.

The rearrangement joins TRBV28 to TRBJ2-1; 14 bases are a match to TRBD2. Per germline, CDR1 MDHEN and CDR2 SYDVKM. The CDR3 contains 19 residues. Unmatched junction bases numbered 17, after V lost 6 bases and J lost 7 bases. Written as DNA, the CDR3 is TGTGCCAGCAGCCTAGGCGGACTAGCGGGGGGCTCGTATACAAATGAGCAGTTCTTC. Translation gives CASSLGGLAGGSYTNEQFF.

The chain carries TRBV3-1 (or the pseudogene TRBV3-2) and TRBJ2-5; 11 bases fit TRBD1. V shed 2 bases, J shed 5 bases, and the junction held 4 bases outside the gene matches. Germline V gene lookup returns CDR1 LGHDT and CDR2 YNNKEL (reference sequence). The CDR3 loop spans 15 amino acids. CDR3 residues: CASSQRGQGVETQYF. The CDR3 nucleotides are TGTGCCAGCAGCCAAAGGGGACAGGGGGTTGAGACCCAGTACTTC.

This clone was picked up a small number of times. The gene calls are TRBV6-6 and TRBJ1-5; the D gene is possibly TRBD1 (5 bases). The germline gives CDR1 MNHNY, CDR2 SVGAGI (reference sequence). Trimming shortened V by 2 bases and J by 1 base, and 6 bases separated the two germline ends. The CDR3 is 14 residues long. The chain's CDR3 is CASSYGGSNQPQHF. As DNA, the CDR3 is TGTGCCAGCAGTTACGGGGGGAGCAATCAGCCCCAGCATTTT.

The chain employs TRBV3-1 (or the pseudogene TRBV3-2) and TRBJ2-3, with 7 positions matching TRBD2. V shed 2 bases and J 0 bases; nucleotides not matched to a gene: 14. The CDR3 is made up of 19 amino acids. Per the germline V gene, CDR1 is LGHDT and CDR2 is YNNKEL (reference sequence). CDR3 nucleotides: TGTGCCAGCAGCCAATTTCTAGCGGACTCAGGCTTTAGCACAGATACGCAGTATTTT. Protein: CASSQFLADSGFSTDTQYF.

This clone has just a few counts. The genes are TRBV2 and TRBJ2-4, with 9 bases matching TRBD1. Germline CDR1 is SNHLY and CDR2 is FYNNEI. This CDR3 comprises 15 residues. Unmatched junction bases numbered 10, after V lost 6 bases and J lost 7 bases. For the CDR3, the DNA is TGTGCCAGCAGCGCCGGGACAGGGAGATCTAACATTCAGTACTTC. It yields the protein CASSAGTGRSNIQYF.

The chain joins TRBV29-1 to TRBJ2-2, with 10 positions matching TRBD1. Germline values: CDR1 SQVTM, CDR2 ANQGSEA. The CDR3 runs to 16 residues. Trimming took 4 bases from V and 6 from J; bases not matched to a gene: 11. CDR3 bases: TGCAGCGTTGTTATTGGGACAGGGGAATGGGCCGGGGAGCTGTTTTTT. As protein: CSVVIGTGEWAGELFF.

Many counts were recorded for this clone. V gene TRBV11-1 combines with J gene TRBJ1-2; D perhaps matches TRBD1 (6 bases). V gave up 3 bases and J gave up 7 bases, with 18 bases separating them. Germline CDR1 and CDR2: SGHAT and FQDESV (reference sequence). The CDR3 consists of 15 residues. The CDR3 nucleotides are TGTGCCAGCAGCTTGGGGGCCTCTGACTCGGGTGGCTACACCTTC. This sequence encodes CASSLGASDSGGYTF.

This chain connects TRBV4-2 to TRBJ1-2, with 7 bases that match TRBD1. Unmatched junction bases numbered 12, after V lost 0 bases and J lost 5 bases. The CDR3 extends over 17 amino acids. Germline V gene data show CDR1 as LGHNA and CDR2 as YNFKEQ. CDR3 in DNA: TGTGCCAGCAGCCAAGAGGGATCGACAGGGTGGTTGTATGGCTACACCTTC. Encoded protein: CASSQEGSTGWLYGYTF.

This chain uses TRBV5-1 with TRBJ2-7; D is uncertain. In germline, CDR1 is SGHRS, CDR2 YFSETQ. V lost 0 bases and J lost 2, with 21 bases in between. The CDR3 contains 18 residues. The CDR3 sequence: CASSLGLPSLSATYEQYF. The CDR3, as DNA: TGCGCCAGCAGCTTGGGGCTTCCGTCGCTCTCCGCAACCTACGAGCAGTACTTC.

CDR3 sequence: CASSLRPSGGYPNEQFF. As DNA, the CDR3 is TGTGCCAGCAGCTTACGCCCTAGCGGGGGTTATCCTAATGAGCAGTTCTTC. This chain connects TRBV7-3 to TRBJ2-1; 10 bases are a match to TRBD2. There are 17 residues in the CDR3. Losses at the gene ends were 2 bases for V and 7 bases for J; bases not matched to a gene: 11. Looked up from germline, CDR1 is SGHTA and CDR2 is FQGTGA.

This CDR3 reads CASSLVTNREAFF. The DNA for the CDR3 is TGTGCCAGCAGCTTAGTCACCAACAGGGAAGCTTTCTTT. The chain has TRBV7-2 and TRBJ1-1; perhaps TRBD1 as D (5 bases). Germline V CDR1 and CDR2: SGHTA, FQGNSA. Trimming shortened V by 1 base and J by 8 bases, and 11 bases separated the two germline ends. There are 13 residues in the CDR3.

The chain carries TRBV5-1 and TRBJ1-1; D call uncertain. This CDR3 contains 13 residues. CDR1 SGHRS and CDR2 YFSETQ come from the germline V gene. The ends were cut back, 4 bases at V and 6 bases at J, with 13 bases in the middle. This CDR3 is CASSRITEPEAFF. The CDR3 coding sequence is TGCGCCAGCAGCCGAATAACAGAACCTGAAGCTTTCTTT.

This clone was counted once. V is TRBV11-2 and J is TRBJ2-1; D is unresolved. V shed 1 base and J shed 3 bases, with 10 bases lying between them. This CDR3 is 15 amino acids long. CDR1 and CDR2 (germline): SGHAT, FQNNGV. This CDR3 is CASSLAPGNYNEQFF. The CDR3 DNA follows: TGTGCCAGCAGCTTAGCTCCAGGAAACTACAATGAGCAGTTCTTC.